This TCR beta chain appears in the sequencing data of a study of shared T cell receptors in the human thymus. Germline CDR1 reads SGHTA; CDR2 reads FQGNSA. V lost 1 base and J lost 1, with 19 bases in between. This CDR3 is built from 18 residues. Data came from immunoSEQ multiplex PCR; TCRdb stores just in-frame clones and leaves some out. The sample consists of just under 550,000 clones, around 82% of them appearing once. This sample was shared with a second study, whose subject was human thymus T cells.

The clonotype was recovered from a boy under three years old with a congenital heart defect. V usage is TRBV7-2 and J usage is TRBJ1-1; D gene uncertain. The sample consisted of thymocytes. The CDR3 coding sequence is TGTGCCAGCAGCTTAGGTGGGAGTGCGACATGGGGGAACACTGAAGCTTTCTTT. It yields the protein CASSLGGSATWGNTEAFF. Drawing the rest from reference TRBV7-2 and TRBJ1-1, the complete variable domain is GAGVSQSPSNKVTEKGKDVELRCDPISGHTALYWYRQSLGQGLEFLIYFQGNSAPDKSGLPSDRFSAERTGGSVSTLTIQRTQQEDSAVYLCASSLGGSATWGNTEAFFGQGTRLTVV.